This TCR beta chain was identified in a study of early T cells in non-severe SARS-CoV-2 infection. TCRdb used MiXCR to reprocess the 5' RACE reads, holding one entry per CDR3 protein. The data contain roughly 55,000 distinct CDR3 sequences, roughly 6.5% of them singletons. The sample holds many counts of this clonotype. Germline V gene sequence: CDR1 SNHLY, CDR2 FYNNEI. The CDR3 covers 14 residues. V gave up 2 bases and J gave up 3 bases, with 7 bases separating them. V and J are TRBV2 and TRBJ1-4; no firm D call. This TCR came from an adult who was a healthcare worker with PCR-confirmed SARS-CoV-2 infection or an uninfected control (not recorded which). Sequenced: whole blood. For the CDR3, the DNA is TGTGCCAGCAGTGAAACACAGTCTAATGAAAAACTGTTTTTT. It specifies CASSETQSNEKLFF.